The 5 T cell receptor beta chains given below trace back to one sample, sequenced in a study of T cell responses to AZD1222 COVID-19 vaccine. Sequenced by immunoSEQ multiplex PCR; TCRdb stores in-frame clones only, minus some. This table holds around 65,000 clones, around 81% found once. The specimen comprised peripheral blood, sampled 28 days after the second AZD1222 dose. Source of these receptors: an adult who received the AZD1222 COVID-19 vaccine.

The chain is built from TRBV4-3 and TRBJ2-1, with D unclear. The CDR3 spans 15 residues. The V gene lost 0 bases and the J gene lost 8 bases, with 14 bases spanning the gap. Germline V gene lookup returns CDR1 LGHNA and CDR2 YSLEER. The CDR3 DNA follows: TGCGCCAGCAGCCAAGACTTTAGCCCAGGCGATGAGCAGTTCTTC. Translating gives CASSQDFSPGDEQFF.

In the case of this clone: One end of the junction varies from germline; a read error may be responsible. The genes are TRBV3-1 (or the pseudogene TRBV3-2) and TRBJ1-1; D perhaps matches TRBD1 (5 bases). The CDR3 contains 15 residues. Looked up from germline, CDR1 is LGHDT and CDR2 is YNNKEL (reference sequence). Here the CDR3 DNA reads TGTGCCAGCAGCCCCCGGCAGGGACTGAATACTGAAGCTTTCTTT. It translates to CASSPRQGLNTEAFF.

V usage is TRBV27 and J usage is TRBJ1-5; D gene uncertain. This CDR3 comprises 17 residues. The germline V gene has CDR1 MNHEY and CDR2 SMNVEV (reference sequence). With 4 bases removed from V and 0 bases from J, the gap between germline ends came to 16 bases. The CDR3 DNA is TGTGCCAGCAGTTCACTTCCCGGAGTGAATAGCAATCAGCCCCAGCATTTT. It codes for CASSSLPGVNSNQPQHF.

This rearrangement joins TRBV5-4 to TRBJ2-6; perhaps TRBD1 as D (5 bases). In germline, CDR1 is SGHNT, CDR2 YYREEE (reference sequence). Trimming took off 1 base at V and 3 bases at J, with 5 bases between the two ends. The CDR3 covers 14 residues. Here the CDR3 reads CASSLRGGANVLTF. In DNA, the CDR3 is TGTGCCAGCAGCTTGAGGGGTGGGGCCAACGTCCTGACTTTC.

The rearrangement uses TRBV28 and TRBJ1-2; no reliable D call. Germline CDR1 reads MDHEN; CDR2 reads SYDVKM. This CDR3 is built from 13 residues. The ends were cut back, 5 bases at V and 4 bases at J, with 11 bases in the middle. The CDR3 DNA is TGTGCCAGCAGTGCTACGCGCAGCTATGGCTACACCTTC. Translated: CASSATRSYGYTF.